The 5 T cell receptor beta chains below were found in one sample sequenced in a study of beta chain features in type 1 diabetes. Reverse transcription of all isolated RNA meant that expressed TCRB transcripts were sequenced. The assay was immunoSEQ multiplex PCR, and TCRdb's table has in-frame clones only and misses some. The table lists around 140,000 clones, 9.5% to 10% of them singletons. Sequenced: central memory CD4+ T cells from blood. All receptors come from a woman between 40 and 55 years old in good health.

This clone was counted ten times or more. The chain recombines TRBV23-1 with TRBJ2-2, with D possibly TRBD1 on 5 matching bases. TRBV23-1 is noted as an ORF with a role that remains uncertain. The CDR3 consists of 11 residues. V shed 9 bases and J shed 6 bases, with 8 bases lying between them. The DNA for the CDR3 is TGCGCCAGTGGACAAGCCGGGGAGCTGTTTTTT. Protein: CASGQAGELFF.

The chain's CDR3 is CASSFEVAGANVLTF. CDR3 sequence (DNA): TGTGCCAGCAGCTTTGAAGTGGCCGGGGCCAACGTCCTGACTTTC. The rearrangement joins TRBV5-6 to TRBJ2-6; D is uncertain. Germline V gene lookup returns CDR1 SGHDT and CDR2 YYEEEE. V gave up 2 bases and J gave up 4 bases, with 10 bases separating them. The CDR3 has 15 residues.

Only a few counts were recorded for this clone. This chain connects TRBV19 to TRBJ2-3; unclear D gene. The CDR3 consists of 15 residues. Germline V gene data show CDR1 as LNHDA and CDR2 as SQIVND (reference sequence). Trimming left V 3 bases short and J 3 bases short, with 13 bases between. CDR3 protein: CASSIGLKPTDTQYF. CDR3 nucleotide sequence: TGTGCCAGTAGTATTGGTCTAAAGCCGACAGATACGCAGTATTTT.

Notes on this clone: This specimen includes other DNA sequences encoding the same CDR3. V gene TRBV29-1 combines with J gene TRBJ2-3, with 10 positions matching TRBD2. With 5 bases clipped from V and 5 bases from J, the junction kept 7 bases outside the gene matches. The CDR3 spans 14 residues. CDR1 is SQVTM and CDR2 is ANQGSEA in the germline V gene. CDR3 DNA sequence: TGCAGCGTTACAGCGGGGGGGCCGGGAGATACGCAGTATTTT. This gives the protein CSVTAGGPGDTQYF.

This clone was counted at least ten times. The chain links TRBV7-2 to TRBJ2-3; D might be TRBD2 (7 bases). The CDR3 sequence is 16 residues long. Germline-derived CDR1 and CDR2 are SGHTA and FQGNSA. V lost 7 bases and J lost 0, with 17 bases in between. DNA of the CDR3: TGTGCCAGCAAACGGGGGGCCCATGCGAGCACAGATACGCAGTATTTT. This gives the protein CASKRGAHASTDTQYF.